The 12 T cell receptor beta chains below come from one sample, sequenced in a study of CD8 T cells in Susac syndrome. It was with random hexamers that roughly 0.5 to 1 ug RNA was reverse transcribed. TCRdb reprocessed the immunoSEQ multiplex PCR reads with MiXCR, giving one entry per CDR3 protein. Of 100,000 to 150,000 distinct CDR3 sequences listed, around 94% are singletons. The sequencing input was CD8+ T cells from PBMCs. These receptors originate from a human donor with Susac syndrome.

V usage is TRBV12-3 or TRBV12-4 and J usage is TRBJ2-7; possible D gene TRBD1, 6 bases. V shed 3 bases and J shed 6 bases, with 12 bases lying between them. This CDR3 has 13 amino acids. CDR3 coding DNA: TGTGCCAGCAGTTTGAACAGGGACCCCGAGCAGTACTTC. Its protein product is CASSLNRDPEQYF.

The V gene is TRBV12-3 or TRBV12-4, the J gene TRBJ1-1; D remains ambiguous. This CDR3 has 14 residues. Trimming shortened V by 6 bases and J by 5 bases, and 16 bases separated the two germline ends. CDR3 sequence reads: CASSLQNAGTEAFF. For the CDR3, the DNA is TGTGCCAGCAGCTTACAGAACGCGGGGACTGAAGCTTTCTTT.

The CDR3 here is CASGAAGRDTGELFF. The CDR3 DNA is TGTGCCAGCGGGGCCGCGGGACGAGACACCGGGGAGCTGTTTTTT. J is TRBJ2-2 and V is TRBV6-2 or TRBV6-3, with a possible D match to TRBD2 (6 bases). This CDR3 is 15 amino acids long. The V end lost 8 bases, the J end lost 3 bases, and 16 bases lay between the germline ends. Germline assignment: CDR1 MNHEY and CDR2 SVGEGT.

The chain recombines TRBV7-9 with TRBJ2-7; D unclear. Trimming removed 5 bases from V and 3 bases from J, with 11 bases in between. CDR3 length equals 13 residues. The germline CDR1 and CDR2 sequences are SEHNR and FQNEAQ (reference sequence). CDR3 nucleotide sequence: TGTGCCAGCAGCCCTAGTGGGGACTACGAGCAGTACTTC. It is translated as CASSPSGDYEQYF.

The chain is built from TRBV12-3 or TRBV12-4 and TRBJ1-1, with D unclear. The CDR3 totals 14 residues. Trimming took 6 bases from V and 1 from J, leaving 12 bases between them. The CDR3 DNA follows: TGTGCCAGCAGGCGCCGGGCCCCGAACACTGAAGCTTTCTTT. Residues: CASRRRAPNTEAFF.

The chain recombines TRBV3-1 with TRBJ1-2, with D tentatively TRBD1 (6 bases). The CDR3 extends over 16 amino acids. Germline-derived CDR1 and CDR2 are LGHDT and YNNKEL (reference sequence). V lost 0 bases and J 3 bases, leaving 14 bases between the germline ends. This CDR3 reads CASSQEYRVVDYGYTF. In DNA form, the CDR3 reads TGTGCCAGCAGCCAAGAGTACAGGGTGGTTGACTATGGCTACACCTTC.

The V call is TRBV27, the J call TRBJ1-2; 7 nucleotides align to TRBD1. This CDR3 comprises 13 residues. The germline V gene has CDR1 MNHEY and CDR2 SMNVEV (reference sequence). Unmatched junction bases numbered 6, after V lost 3 bases and J lost 8 bases. The CDR3 protein is CASSFSSGQGYTF. DNA of the CDR3: TGTGCCAGCAGTTTTTCTTCGGGACAGGGCTACACCTTC.

This rearrangement joins TRBV28 to TRBJ1-5; possible D gene TRBD1, 5 bases. V lost 1 base and J lost 11, with 9 bases in between. Germline assignment: CDR1 MDHEN and CDR2 SYDVKM. CDR3 length: 12 residues. The CDR3 here is CASSLSGGSQHF. The CDR3 region has the DNA TGTGCCAGCAGTTTATCCGGGGGGTCCCAGCATTTT.

V and J are TRBV30 and TRBJ2-2, with a possible D match to TRBD2 (6 bases). CDR1 GTSNPN and CDR2 SVGIG come from the germline V gene (reference sequence). The CDR3 is 16 amino acids. Trimming took off 0 bases at V and 3 bases at J, with 14 bases between the two ends. The CDR3: CAWSVLGLEYTGELFF. CDR3 coding DNA: TGTGCCTGGAGTGTTTTGGGACTGGAATACACCGGGGAGCTGTTTTTT.

This clonotype is a singleton in its sample. This chain connects TRBV11-2 to TRBJ1-3, with D maybe TRBD1 (6 bases). Germline V gives CDR1 SGHAT, CDR2 FQNNGV. This CDR3 region has 18 residues. The V end lost 3 bases, the J end lost 0 bases, and 18 bases lay between the germline ends. For the CDR3, the DNA is TGTGCCAGCAGCTTCCGAACGGAGACAGGACTCTCTGGAAACACCATATATTTT. Its translation: CASSFRTETGLSGNTIYF. The variable domain in full, with the rest retrieved from reference TRBV11-2 and TRBJ1-3, is EAGVAQSPRYKIIEKRQSVAFWCNPISGHATLYWYQQILGQGPKLLIQFQNNGVVDDSQLPKDRFSAERLKGVDSTLKIQPAKLEDSAVYLCASSFRTETGLSGNTIYFGEGSWLTVV.

This chain connects TRBV28 to TRBJ2-3; D is ambiguous. Trimming cost V 2 bases and J 4 bases, with 7 bases left between them. Germline V gives CDR1 MDHEN, CDR2 SYDVKM. This CDR3 comprises 13 residues. CDR3: CASSLISPDTQYF. Written as DNA, the CDR3 is TGTGCCAGCAGTTTAATTTCCCCAGATACGCAGTATTTT.

The chain couples TRBV6-1 to TRBJ2-4; TRBD1 matches at 7 bases. The CDR3 is made up of 19 amino acids. Germline CDR1 reads MNHNS; CDR2 reads SASEGT. The V gene end was trimmed by 3 bases and the J gene end by 0 bases; junction bases not matched to a gene: 14. The CDR3 bases are TGTGCCAGCAGTGAGAGGGACAGTTTAATGCGACTAGCCAAAAACATTCAGTACTTC. Amino acids: CASSERDSLMRLAKNIQYF.